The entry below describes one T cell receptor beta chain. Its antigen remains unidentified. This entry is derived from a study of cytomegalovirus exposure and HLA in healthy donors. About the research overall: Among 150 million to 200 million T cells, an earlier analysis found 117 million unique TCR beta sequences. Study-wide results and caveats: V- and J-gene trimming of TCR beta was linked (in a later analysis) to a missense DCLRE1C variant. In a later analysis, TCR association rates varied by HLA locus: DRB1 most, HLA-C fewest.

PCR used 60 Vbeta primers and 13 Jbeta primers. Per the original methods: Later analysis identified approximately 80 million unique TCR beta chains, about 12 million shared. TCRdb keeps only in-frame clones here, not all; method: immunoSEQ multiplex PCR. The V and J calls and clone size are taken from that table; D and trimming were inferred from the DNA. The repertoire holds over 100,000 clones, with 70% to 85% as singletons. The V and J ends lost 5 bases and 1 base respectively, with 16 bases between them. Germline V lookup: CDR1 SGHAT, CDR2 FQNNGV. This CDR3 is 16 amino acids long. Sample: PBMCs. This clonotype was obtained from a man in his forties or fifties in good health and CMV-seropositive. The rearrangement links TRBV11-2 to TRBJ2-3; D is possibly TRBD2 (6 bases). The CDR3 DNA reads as TGTGCCAGCAGCCACTCCGGAGGGAGTCGCACAGATACGCAGTATTTT. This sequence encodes CASSHSGGSRTDTQYF.